The entry below describes one TCR beta chain. The specificity of this receptor is unknown. Per-nucleotide qualities are absent, and no much larger clonotype sits a single base away. The entry originates in a study of identifying expanded T cells in peripheral blood (dated by TCRdb to about 2019). Study-level background: Separate aliquots of the same genomic DNA pool were sequenced to produce technical replicates, and four replicates were compared in pairs.

The CDR3, cysteine through phenylalanine, is 16 amino acids long. The entry retains the CDR3 DNA only, 48 bases that are in frame from base 1. Based on the germline V gene (reference sequence), the CDR1 and CDR2 sequences are SGHAT and FQDESV. Trimming leaves V shorter by 1 base and J shorter by 3 bases, with the junction holding 4 bases beyond the gene matches. TCRbeta CDR3 regions were profiled by bias-controlled multiplex PCR amplification of genomic DNA with the immunoSEQ Assay. The published analysis was carried out like this. To quantify the absolute abundance of each unique TCRbeta CDR3 region, the sequences were collapsed and filtered. Differential abundance was assessed using a binomial (Fisher-equivalent) model and a beta-binomial model in which time-dependent variance fitted from healthy donors was added. Clones with fewer than 5 combined templates were excluded, and clones with Benjamini-Hochberg FDR below 0.01 were called differentially abundant. The form v = (b*log(k)+a)^2 was used to model beta-binomial variance as a function of total template count across the two samples. The clones in this table, taken by TCRdb from immuneACCESS, are in-frame only. Not every clone is retained; where verified, under half of the shortfall comes from an unresolved V gene, and the cause of the rest is unknown. The DNA gave D and trimming, while V, J and clone size come from that table. The sample table records 110,000 or so clones; about 88% of these occur just once. The ten most abundant clones make up 7.5% to 9.5% of the sample.

No immune events such as infections were documented for the healthy donors during the collection period. Healthy-donor blood repertoires served as a training cohort to calibrate time-dependent variance in a beta-binomial model of T-cell clone differential abundance. The training cohort was composed of about 10 healthy donors, 3 female and 7 male. Donor ages ranged from about 29 to 70 years, with an average of approximately 43 years. Whole blood from each healthy donor was obtained from a commercial supplier and was collected at three time points around 2 weeks apart. For immunosequencing, genomic DNA was extracted from whole blood that had not been sorted. Overall study outcomes, separate from this receptor: It was expected by the authors that biological variance in healthy repertoires might increase further over much longer intervals, such as months to years. For all healthy donors, the variance in clone template counts between two-week samples rose significantly as total template count increased. Across all healthy-donor time intervals, the beta-binomial model significantly lowered both the number of clones called differentially abundant and the false-positive rate. The binomial model flagged around 1.2 differentially abundant clones between technical replicates, compared with 15 to 17 over two weeks and 19 to 20 over about four weeks.

The rearranged segments are TRBV11-1 and TRBJ2-2, and 8 junctional nucleotides match TRBD2. The sequence came from a person aged 18 to 75 in good health. Input material: blood. The nucleotide sequence is given as TGTGCCAGCAGCTTAGAGGCGGGGGGATACACCGGGGAGCTGTTTTTT. Translated, it reads CASSLEAGGYTGELFF.